This TCR beta chain is drawn from a study of blood T cell repertoires in COVID-19. Whole-study context: Samples came from the United States, Italy and Spain, spanning acute and convalescent COVID-19. PBMCs, B-cell-depleted T cells, or T cells were the source of the cDNA or gDNA that made up the material.

Trimming cost V 5 bases and J 3 bases; bases outside gene matches: 6. This CDR3 is built from 16 residues. Germline loops: CDR1 LNHNV, CDR2 YYDKDF (reference sequence). Authors' data handling: Amplifying reference gene primers gave estimates of nucleated cell counts. Using immunoSEQ multiplex PCR, the repertoire was profiled, and TCRdb retains in-frame clones only, with some absent. D and trimming were read from the DNA, whereas the V and J calls and clone size are those reported in that table. The table includes 150,000 or so clones, approximately 90% detected once. The sequence derives from a man in his 60s with acute or convalescent COVID-19. J is TRBJ2-2 and V is TRBV15; TRBD2 matches 10 bases. The sample taken for sequencing was peripheral blood. DNA of the CDR3: TGTGCCACCAGCTCCGGACTAGCGGACTACACCGGGGAGCTGTTTTTT. Protein: CATSSGLADYTGELFF.